This TCR beta chain came from a study of T cells in Graves' hyperthyroidism and ophthalmopathy. Study results and limitations: In blood, most of the thyroid clonotypes expanded above 0.001 were also present.

This clonotype was seen repeatedly, ten times or more. What it recognizes is unknown. Researchers took RNA transcripts and amplified the TCR beta CDR3 regions from them. In the first-round RT-PCR of the TCR CDR3, the HTBI primer set was used. TCRdb redid the calling of the multiplex PCR reads with MiXCR, one entry per CDR3 protein. The table includes approximately 400,000 distinct CDR3 sequences, just under 15% detected once. Germline CDR1 MDHEN, CDR2 SYDVKM. This CDR3 is built from 17 residues. J lost 4 bases, V lost 2 bases, and 13 bases had no gene match. Disease duration under 2 months; hyperthyroidism patients were aged 18 to 65. Uncontrolled infection, other autoimmune disease, pregnancy or lactation led to exclusion. PBMCs were obtained from 9.5 to 10 ml fresh peripheral blood.

The sample was blood. The V call is TRBV28, the J call TRBJ1-1; 7 bases match TRBD1. The clonotype comes from a woman in her twenties or thirties with Graves' hyperthyroidism. The CDR3 region has the DNA TGTGCCAGCAGTTTAAGACTATCACGAGACAGGGCCACTGAAGCTTTCTTT. Residues: CASSLRLSRDRATEAFF.